What follows are 9 T cell receptor beta chains derived from one specimen sequenced in a study of CD8 T cells in Susac syndrome. Reverse transcription of roughly 0.45 to 1 ug RNA was performed with random hexamers. TCRdb passed the immunoSEQ multiplex PCR reads through MiXCR, listing each CDR3 protein once. Of 250,000 to 300,000 distinct CDR3 sequences listed, 65% to 90% are singletons. The sequencing sample was made of CD8+ T cells from PBMCs. Receptors originate from a human donor with multiple sclerosis.

The chain combines TRBV5-5 with TRBJ1-4; no clear D. This CDR3 comprises 15 residues. Trimming removed 4 bases from V and 0 bases from J, with 10 bases in between. Germline values: CDR1 SGHKS, CDR2 YYEKEE (reference sequence). This chain's CDR3 is CASSHDFATNEKLFF. CDR3 nucleotides: TGTGCCAGCAGCCACGACTTTGCAACTAATGAAAAACTGTTTTTT.

A few counts support this clonotype. The chain is built from TRBV7-6 and TRBJ2-1, with 7 bases that match TRBD1. From germline, CDR1 is SGHVS and CDR2 FNYEAQ. CDR3 length: 14 amino acids. V shed 3 bases and J 7 bases; nucleotides not matched to a gene: 6. In nucleotides, the CDR3 is TGTGCCAGCAGCTTGAGGACAGGCGATAATGAGCAGTTCTTC. It translates to CASSLRTGDNEQFF. Based on the CDR3 plus reference TRBV7-6 and TRBJ2-1, the full variable domain is GAGVSQSPRYKVTKRGQDVALRCDPISGHVSLYWYRQALGQGPEFLTYFNYEAQQDKSGLPNDRFSAERPEGSISTLTIQRTEQRDSAMYRCASSLRTGDNEQFFGPGTRLTVL.

V and J are TRBV20-1 and TRBJ2-7, with 8 positions matching TRBD2. Germline loops: CDR1 DFQATT, CDR2 SNEGSKA (reference sequence). V gave up 0 bases and J gave up 6 bases; unmatched junction bases: 16. The CDR3 has 17 residues. The CDR3 sequence is CSARDRVSGIVPFEQYF. As DNA, the CDR3 is TGCAGTGCTAGAGATCGGGTTAGCGGGATTGTCCCGTTCGAGCAGTACTTC.

The gene calls are TRBV5-6 and TRBJ2-7, with D possibly matching TRBD1 (5 bases). Trimming stripped 0 bases from V and 2 bases from J, with 12 bases between. This CDR3 is built from 15 residues. Germline V gene sequence: CDR1 SGHDT, CDR2 YYEEEE. The CDR3 protein is CASSLDDSVPYEQYF. The CDR3 DNA reads as TGTGCCAGCAGCTTGGACGACAGCGTTCCCTACGAGCAGTACTTC.

This chain links TRBV6-5 with TRBJ2-7; 7 bases line up with TRBD2. The CDR3 spans 15 residues. After removal of 5 bases from V and 6 bases from J, the junction contained 13 bases not matched to a gene. Germline assignment: CDR1 MNHEY and CDR2 SVGAGI. As DNA, the CDR3 is TGTGCCAGCAGTCCGACCTGGGAGGGCCGGGGCGAGCAGTACTTC. This translates into CASSPTWEGRGEQYF.

As for this clonotype: A read error may produce the germline difference seen at one junction end. The chain has TRBV4-2 and TRBJ1-1; 7 bases are a match to TRBD1. Per germline, CDR1 LGHNA and CDR2 YNFKEQ. The length of the CDR3 is 14 residues. CDR3: CAGSHQGGNTEAFF. The CDR3 region has the DNA TGTGCCGGCAGCCACCAGGGGGGGAACACTGAAGCTTTCTTT.

This rearrangement joins TRBV7-9 to TRBJ1-2; 7 bases are a match to TRBD1. Germline CDR1 is SEHNR and CDR2 is FQNEAQ (reference sequence). This CDR3 spans 14 amino acids. The ends lost 4 bases at V and 10 bases at J; junction bases unmatched: 12. CDR3 region: CASSSYRDSGAYTF. The CDR3 nucleotides read TGTGCCAGCAGCTCCTACCGGGACAGCGGAGCCTACACCTTC.

V gene TRBV13 combines with J gene TRBJ1-5; possible D gene TRBD1, 5 bases. The CDR3 spans 14 residues. Trimming left V 0 bases short and J 5 bases short, with 8 bases between. Germline loops: CDR1 PRHDT, CDR2 FYEKMQ (reference sequence). The CDR3 spells CASSLGSGHQPQHF. The CDR3 DNA reads TGTGCCAGCAGCTTAGGGTCAGGGCATCAGCCCCAGCATTTT. Full variable domain (missing parts from reference TRBV13 and TRBJ1-5): AAGVIQSPRHLIKEKRETATLKCYPIPRHDTVYWYQQGPGQDPQFLISFYEKMQSDKGSIPDRFSAQQFSDYHSELNMSSLELGDSALYFCASSLGSGHQPQHFGDGTRLSIL.

The rearrangement links TRBV12-3 or TRBV12-4 to TRBJ1-2; D is unclear. The CDR3 runs 13 residues. The V end was cut by 2 bases, the J end by 5 bases, with 9 bases between. CDR3 in amino acids: CASSLTTSYGYTF. CDR3 bases: TGTGCCAGCAGTTTAACCACTAGTTATGGCTACACCTTC.